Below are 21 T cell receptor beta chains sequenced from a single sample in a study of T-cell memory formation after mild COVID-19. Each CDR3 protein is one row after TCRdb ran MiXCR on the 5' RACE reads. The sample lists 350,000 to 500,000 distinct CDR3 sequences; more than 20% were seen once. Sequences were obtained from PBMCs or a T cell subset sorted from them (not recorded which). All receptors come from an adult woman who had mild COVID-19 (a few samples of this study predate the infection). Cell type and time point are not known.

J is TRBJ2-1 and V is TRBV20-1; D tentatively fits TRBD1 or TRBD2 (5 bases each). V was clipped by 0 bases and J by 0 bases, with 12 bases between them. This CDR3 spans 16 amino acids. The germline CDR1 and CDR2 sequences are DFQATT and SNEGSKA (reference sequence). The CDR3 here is CSARDHGAGSYNEQFF. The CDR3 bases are TGCAGTGCTAGAGATCACGGGGCGGGCTCCTACAATGAGCAGTTCTTC.

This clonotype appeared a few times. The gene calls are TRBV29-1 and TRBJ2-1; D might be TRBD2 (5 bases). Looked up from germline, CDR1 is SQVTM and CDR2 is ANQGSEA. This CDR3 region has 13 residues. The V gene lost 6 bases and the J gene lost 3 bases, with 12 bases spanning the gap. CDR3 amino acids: CSVVEGIYNEQFF. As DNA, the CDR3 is TGCAGCGTCGTTGAGGGTATCTACAATGAGCAGTTCTTC.

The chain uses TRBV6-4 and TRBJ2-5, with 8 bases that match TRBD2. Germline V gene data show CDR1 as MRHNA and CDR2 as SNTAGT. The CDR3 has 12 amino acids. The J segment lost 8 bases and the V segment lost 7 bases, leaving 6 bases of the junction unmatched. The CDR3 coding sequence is TGTGCCAGCATTAGCTTAGCGGGAACCCAGTACTTC. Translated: CASISLAGTQYF.

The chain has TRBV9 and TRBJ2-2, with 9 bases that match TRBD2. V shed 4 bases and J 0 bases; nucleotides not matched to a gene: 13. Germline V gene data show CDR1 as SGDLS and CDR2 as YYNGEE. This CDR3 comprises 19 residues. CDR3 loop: CASSPLGGGASANTGELFF. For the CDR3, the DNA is TGTGCCAGCAGCCCTTTGGGCGGGGGGGCCTCGGCGAACACCGGGGAGCTGTTTTTT.

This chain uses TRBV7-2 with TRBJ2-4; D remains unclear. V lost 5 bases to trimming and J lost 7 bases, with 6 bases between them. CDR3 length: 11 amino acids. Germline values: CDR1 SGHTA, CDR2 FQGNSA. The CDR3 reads CASSPGNIQYF. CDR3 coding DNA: TGTGCCAGCAGCCCCGGTAACATTCAGTACTTC.

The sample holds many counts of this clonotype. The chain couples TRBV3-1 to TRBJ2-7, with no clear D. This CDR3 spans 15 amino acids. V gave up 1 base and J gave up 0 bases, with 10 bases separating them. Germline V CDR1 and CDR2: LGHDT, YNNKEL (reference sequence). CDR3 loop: CASSQGPLSSYEQYF. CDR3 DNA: TGTGCCAGCAGCCAAGGGCCACTGAGCTCCTACGAGCAGTACTTC.

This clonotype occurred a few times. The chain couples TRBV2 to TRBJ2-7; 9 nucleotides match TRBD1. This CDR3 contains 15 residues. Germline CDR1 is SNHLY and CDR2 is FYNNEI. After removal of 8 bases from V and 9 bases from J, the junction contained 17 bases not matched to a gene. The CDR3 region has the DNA TGTGCCAGCGAAATGGGACAGGGCTATCTACGAGGGCAGTACTTC. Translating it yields CASEMGQGYLRGQYF.

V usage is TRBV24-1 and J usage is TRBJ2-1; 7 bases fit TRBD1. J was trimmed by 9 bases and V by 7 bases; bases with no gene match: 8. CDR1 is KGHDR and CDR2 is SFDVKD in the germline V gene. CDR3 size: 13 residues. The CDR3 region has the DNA TGTGCCACCAGGACCCGGACAGGTGGTGAGCAGTTCTTC. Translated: CATRTRTGGEQFF.

CDR3 loop: CASSQQPGWGTDTQYF. The CDR3 bases are TGTGCCAGCAGCCAACAACCGGGCTGGGGCACAGATACGCAGTATTTT. J is TRBJ2-3 and V is TRBV14; D gene ambiguous. There are 16 residues in the CDR3. CDR1 and CDR2 from the germline V gene are SGHDN and FVKESK. The V end lost 2 bases, the J end lost 1 base, and 13 bases lay between the germline ends.

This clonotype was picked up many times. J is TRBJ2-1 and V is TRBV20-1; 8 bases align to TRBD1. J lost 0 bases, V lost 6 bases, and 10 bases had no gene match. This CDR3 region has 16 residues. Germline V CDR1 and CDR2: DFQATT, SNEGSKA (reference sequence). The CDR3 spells CSATPQGAISYNEQFF. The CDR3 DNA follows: TGCAGTGCCACGCCCCAGGGGGCGATCTCCTACAATGAGCAGTTCTTC.

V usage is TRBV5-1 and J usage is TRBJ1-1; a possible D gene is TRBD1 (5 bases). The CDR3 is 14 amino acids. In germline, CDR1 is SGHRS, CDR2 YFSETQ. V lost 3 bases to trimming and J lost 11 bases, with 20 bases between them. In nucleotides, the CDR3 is TGCGCCAGCAGCTCCCTCGTGGGGCCATCCCTCGCTTTCTTT. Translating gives CASSSLVGPSLAFF.

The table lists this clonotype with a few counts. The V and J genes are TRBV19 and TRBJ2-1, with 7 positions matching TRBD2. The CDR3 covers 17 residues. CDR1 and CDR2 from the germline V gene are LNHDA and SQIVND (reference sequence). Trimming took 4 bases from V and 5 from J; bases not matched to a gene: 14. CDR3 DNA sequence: TGTGCCAGTAGTAAAAGGGGTTCCGGACTAGAAGACAATGAGCAGTTCTTC. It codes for CASSKRGSGLEDNEQFF.

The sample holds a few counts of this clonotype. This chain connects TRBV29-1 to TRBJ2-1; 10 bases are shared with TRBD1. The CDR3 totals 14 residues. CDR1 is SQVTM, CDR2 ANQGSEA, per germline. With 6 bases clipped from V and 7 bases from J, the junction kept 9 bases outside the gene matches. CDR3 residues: CSVDDRGRENEQFF. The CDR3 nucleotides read TGCAGCGTCGATGACAGGGGGCGAGAGAATGAGCAGTTCTTC.

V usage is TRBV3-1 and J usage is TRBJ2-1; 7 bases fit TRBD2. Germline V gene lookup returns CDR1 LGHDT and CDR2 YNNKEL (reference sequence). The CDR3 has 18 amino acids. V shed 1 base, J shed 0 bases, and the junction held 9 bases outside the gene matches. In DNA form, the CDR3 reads TGTGCCAGCAGCCAAGTCCGGTCCGGGAGGAGCTCCTACAATGAGCAGTTCTTC. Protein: CASSQVRSGRSSYNEQFF.

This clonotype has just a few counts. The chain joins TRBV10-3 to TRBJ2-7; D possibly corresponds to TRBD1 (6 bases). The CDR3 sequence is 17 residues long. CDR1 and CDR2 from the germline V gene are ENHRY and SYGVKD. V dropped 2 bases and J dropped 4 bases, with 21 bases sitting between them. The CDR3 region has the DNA TGTGCCATCAGTGAGCCCCGCAGGGGATGGATATCGTACGAGCAGTACTTC. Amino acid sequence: CAISEPRRGWISYEQYF.

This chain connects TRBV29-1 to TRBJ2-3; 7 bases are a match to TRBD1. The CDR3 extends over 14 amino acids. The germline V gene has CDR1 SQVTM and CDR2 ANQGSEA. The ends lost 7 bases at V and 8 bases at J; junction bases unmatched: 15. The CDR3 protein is CSARTGALSATQYF. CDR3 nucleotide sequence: TGCAGCGCCCGAACAGGGGCACTCAGTGCTACGCAGTATTTT.

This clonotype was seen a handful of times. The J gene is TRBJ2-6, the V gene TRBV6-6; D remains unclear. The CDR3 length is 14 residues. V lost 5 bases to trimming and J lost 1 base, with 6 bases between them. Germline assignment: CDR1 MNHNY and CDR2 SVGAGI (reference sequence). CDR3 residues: CASSLNSGANVLTF. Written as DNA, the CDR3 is TGTGCCAGCAGTCTGAATTCTGGGGCCAACGTCCTGACTTTC.

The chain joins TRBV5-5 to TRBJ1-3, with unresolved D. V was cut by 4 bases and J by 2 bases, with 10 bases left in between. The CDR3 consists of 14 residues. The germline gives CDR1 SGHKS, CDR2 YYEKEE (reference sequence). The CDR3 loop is CASSVGIPGNTIYF. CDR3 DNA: TGTGCCAGCAGCGTAGGAATACCTGGAAACACCATATATTTT. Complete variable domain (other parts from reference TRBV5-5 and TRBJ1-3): DAGVTQSPTHLIKTRGQQVTLRCSPISGHKSVSWYQQVLGQGPQFIFQYYEKEERGRGNFPDRFSARQFPNYSSELNVNALLLGDSALYLCASSVGIPGNTIYFGEGSWLTVV.

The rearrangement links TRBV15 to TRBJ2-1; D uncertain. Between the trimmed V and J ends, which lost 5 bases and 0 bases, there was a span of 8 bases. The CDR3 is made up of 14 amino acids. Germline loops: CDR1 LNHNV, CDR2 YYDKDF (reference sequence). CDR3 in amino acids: CATSLWSSYNEQFF. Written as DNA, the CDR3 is TGTGCCACCAGCCTCTGGTCCTCCTACAATGAGCAGTTCTTC.

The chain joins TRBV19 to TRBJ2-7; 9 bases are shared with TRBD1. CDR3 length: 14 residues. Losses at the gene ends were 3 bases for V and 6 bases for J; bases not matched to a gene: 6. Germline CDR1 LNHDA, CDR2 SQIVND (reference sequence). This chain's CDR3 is CASSMGTGRGEQYF. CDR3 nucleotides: TGTGCCAGTAGTATGGGGACAGGGCGGGGCGAGCAGTACTTC. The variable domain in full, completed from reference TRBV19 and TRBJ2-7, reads DGGITQSPKYLFRKEGQNVTLSCEQNLNHDAMYWYRQDPGQGLRLIYYSQIVNDFQKGDIAEGYSVSREKKESFPLTVTSAQKNPTAFYLCASSMGTGRGEQYFGPGTRLTVT.

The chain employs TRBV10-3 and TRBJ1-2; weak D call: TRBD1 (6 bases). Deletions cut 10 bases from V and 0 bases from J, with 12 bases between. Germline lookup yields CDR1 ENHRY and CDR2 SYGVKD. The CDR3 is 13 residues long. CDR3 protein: CATLQGPNYGYTF. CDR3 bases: TGTGCCACTCTACAGGGTCCTAACTATGGCTACACCTTC.